The 13 T cell receptor beta chains listed next were all sequenced from one sample in a study of memory CD4+ T cells and cytomegalovirus serostatus. Single viable CD3+CD4+CD8-CD45RO+ cells were sorted as the memory CD4+ T cells. Profiled with immunoSEQ multiplex PCR; TCRdb holds only in-frame clones, not every one. The data hold about 82,000 clones, with 65% to 85% observed a single time. Sequenced material: memory CD4+ T cells from blood. Receptors were obtained from an adult in good health and CMV-seronegative.

This clone turned up a few times. This chain joins TRBV10-1 and TRBJ1-3; weak D call: TRBD1 (6 bases). The germline gives CDR1 WNHNN, CDR2 SYGVQD (reference sequence). V was pared by 6 bases and J by 0 bases, with 15 bases between. The CDR3 covers 16 residues. This chain's CDR3 is CASSGPGTTSGNTIYF. The CDR3 DNA is TGCGCCAGCAGCGGACCCGGGACAACCTCTGGAAACACCATATATTTT.

Here the CDR3 reads CAWRAPAYYEQYF. The CDR3, as DNA: TGTGCCTGGAGAGCTCCCGCTTACTACGAGCAGTACTTC. This chain uses TRBV30 with TRBJ2-7; D call uncertain. CDR1 and CDR2 from the germline V gene are GTSNPN and SVGIG (reference sequence). V lost 3 bases to trimming and J lost 3 bases, with 12 bases between them. The CDR3 covers 13 residues.

The J gene is TRBJ1-4, the V gene TRBV9; D gene ambiguous. Looked up from germline, CDR1 is SGDLS and CDR2 is YYNGEE. V gave up 4 bases and J gave up 3 bases, with 13 bases separating them. This CDR3 comprises 15 residues. CDR3 sequence (DNA): TGTGCCAGCAGCCCAAAAGGGAATTCTAATGAAAAACTGTTTTTT. This sequence encodes CASSPKGNSNEKLFF.

V and J are TRBV11-2 and TRBJ2-1; 7 bases are shared with TRBD2. The CDR3 has 19 residues. Germline V gene data show CDR1 as SGHAT and CDR2 as FQNNGV. Losses at the gene ends were 0 bases for V and 0 bases for J; bases not matched to a gene: 11. DNA of the CDR3: TGTGCCAGCAGCTTAGAGGGACTACCCTCTAGATACTCCTACAATGAGCAGTTCTTC. Translated: CASSLEGLPSRYSYNEQFF.

The V gene is TRBV10-1, the J gene TRBJ2-7; 11 bases match TRBD1. This CDR3 comprises 14 residues. With 2 bases clipped from V and 5 bases from J, the junction kept 2 bases outside the gene matches. CDR1 is WNHNN, CDR2 SYGVQD, per germline (reference sequence). In DNA form, the CDR3 reads TGCGCCAGCAGTGAGGGGACAGGGGGGCACGAGCAGTACTTC. Protein product: CASSEGTGGHEQYF.

This clone was found once. The rearrangement joins TRBV7-9 to TRBJ1-4; possible D gene TRBD1, 6 bases. Germline CDR1 reads SEHNR; CDR2 reads FQNEAQ (reference sequence). CDR3 length: 15 residues. CDR3: CLSSLVGGPNEKLFF. The CDR3, as DNA: TGTCTCAGCAGTCTAGTCGGGGGGCCTAATGAAAAACTGTTTTTT.

The J gene is TRBJ1-5, the V gene TRBV6-1, with D uncertain. Germline V gene sequence: CDR1 MNHNS, CDR2 SASEGT. This CDR3 is 12 amino acids long. V was clipped by 7 bases and J by 5 bases, with 9 bases between them. Here the CDR3 DNA reads TGTGCCAGCACTGGAAATGATCAGCCCCAGCATTTT. Protein product: CASTGNDQPQHF.

The rearrangement uses TRBV5-1 and TRBJ2-1; D call uncertain. Per germline, CDR1 SGHRS and CDR2 YFSETQ. This CDR3 region has 16 residues. With 0 bases removed from V and 0 bases from J, the gap between germline ends came to 10 bases. CDR3 sequence reads: CASSLVGSSSYNEQFF. As DNA, the CDR3 is TGCGCCAGCAGCTTGGTGGGCAGTAGCTCCTACAATGAGCAGTTCTTC.

V and J are TRBV6-5 and TRBJ2-7, with a possible D match to TRBD2 (5 bases). With 3 bases removed from V and 7 bases from J, the gap between germline ends came to 16 bases. Germline V gene sequence: CDR1 MNHEY, CDR2 SVGAGI. CDR3 size: 14 residues. The CDR3 protein is CASSYRVGGWEQYF. The CDR3 bases are TGTGCCAGCAGTTATCGGGTTGGAGGATGGGAGCAGTACTTC.

This clone was detected a few times. V usage is TRBV7-3 and J usage is TRBJ2-2; D assignment may be TRBD1 or TRBD2 (5 bases each). The CDR3 has 15 residues. Germline V gene sequence: CDR1 SGHTA, CDR2 FQGTGA. Trimming stripped 3 bases from V and 3 bases from J, with 11 bases between. CDR3 loop: CASSFDGADTGELFF. The CDR3 nucleotides read TGTGCCAGCAGCTTTGACGGGGCGGACACCGGGGAGCTGTTTTTT.

The J gene is TRBJ2-7, the V gene TRBV27; D is uncertain. With 3 bases removed from V and 5 bases from J, the gap between germline ends came to 5 bases. The CDR3 extends over 11 amino acids. Germline CDR1 MNHEY, CDR2 SMNVEV (reference sequence). DNA for the CDR3: TGTGCCAGCAGTTTTTCGAACGAGCAGTACTTC. Translated, it gives CASSFSNEQYF.

This clone has only one observation. The V gene is TRBV6-6, the J gene TRBJ1-1; D may be TRBD1 (5 bases). Germline-derived CDR1 and CDR2 are MNHNY and SVGAGI (reference sequence). The CDR3 is 16 residues long. V was clipped by 0 bases and J by 1 base, with 12 bases between them. CDR3 DNA sequence: TGTGCCAGCAGTTACTCCCTGGACACGGCGAACACTGAAGCTTTCTTT. It is translated as CASSYSLDTANTEAFF.

The V and J genes are TRBV10-3 and TRBJ2-3; tentatively, D is TRBD2 (6 bases). There are 15 residues in the CDR3. V dropped 2 bases and J dropped 3 bases, with 12 bases sitting between them. CDR1 ENHRY and CDR2 SYGVKD come from the germline V gene. The CDR3, as DNA: TGTGCCATCAGTGAGGGAATAGCGGTGACAGATACGCAGTATTTT. Protein sequence: CAISEGIAVTDTQYF.